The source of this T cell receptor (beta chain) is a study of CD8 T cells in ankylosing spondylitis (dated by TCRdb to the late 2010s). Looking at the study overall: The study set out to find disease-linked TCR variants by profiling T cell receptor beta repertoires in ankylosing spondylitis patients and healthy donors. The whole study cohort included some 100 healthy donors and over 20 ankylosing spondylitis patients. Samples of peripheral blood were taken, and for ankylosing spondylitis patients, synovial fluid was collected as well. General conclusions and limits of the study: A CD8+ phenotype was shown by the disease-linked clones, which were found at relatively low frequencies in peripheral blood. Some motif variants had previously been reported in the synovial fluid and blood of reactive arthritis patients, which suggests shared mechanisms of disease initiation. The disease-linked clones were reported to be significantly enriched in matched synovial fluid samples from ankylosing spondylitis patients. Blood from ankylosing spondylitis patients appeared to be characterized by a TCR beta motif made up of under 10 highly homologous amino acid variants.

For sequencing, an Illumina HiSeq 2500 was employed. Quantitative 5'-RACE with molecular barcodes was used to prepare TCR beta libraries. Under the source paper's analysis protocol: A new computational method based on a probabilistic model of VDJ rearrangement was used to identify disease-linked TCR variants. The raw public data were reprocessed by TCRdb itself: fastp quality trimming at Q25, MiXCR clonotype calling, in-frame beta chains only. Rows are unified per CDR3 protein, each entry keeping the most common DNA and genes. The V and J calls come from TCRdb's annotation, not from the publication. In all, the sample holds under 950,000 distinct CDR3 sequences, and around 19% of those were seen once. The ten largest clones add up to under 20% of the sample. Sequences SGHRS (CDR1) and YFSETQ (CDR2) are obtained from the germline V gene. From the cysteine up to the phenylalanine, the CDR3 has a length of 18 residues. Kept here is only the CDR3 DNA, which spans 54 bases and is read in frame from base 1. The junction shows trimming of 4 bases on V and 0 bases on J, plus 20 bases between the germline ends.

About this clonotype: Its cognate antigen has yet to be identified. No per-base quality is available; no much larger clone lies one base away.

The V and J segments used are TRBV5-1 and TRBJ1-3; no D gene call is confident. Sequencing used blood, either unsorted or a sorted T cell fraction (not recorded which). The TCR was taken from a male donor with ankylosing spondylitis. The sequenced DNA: TGCGCCAGCAGCCGGAGGTTTCAGGATGGTGGCTCTGGAAACACCATATATTTT. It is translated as CASSRRFQDGGSGNTIYF.